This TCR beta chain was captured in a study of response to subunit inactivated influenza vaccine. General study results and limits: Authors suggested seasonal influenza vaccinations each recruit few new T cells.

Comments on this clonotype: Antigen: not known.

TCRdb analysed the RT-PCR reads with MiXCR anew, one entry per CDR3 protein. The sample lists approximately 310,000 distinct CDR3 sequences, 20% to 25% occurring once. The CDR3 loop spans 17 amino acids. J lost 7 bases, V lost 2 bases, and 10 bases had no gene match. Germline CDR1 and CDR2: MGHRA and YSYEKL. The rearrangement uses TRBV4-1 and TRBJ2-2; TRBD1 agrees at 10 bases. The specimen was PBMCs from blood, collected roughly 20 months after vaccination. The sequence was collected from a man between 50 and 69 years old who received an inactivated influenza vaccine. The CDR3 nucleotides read TGCGCCAGCAGCCAACTATTGAGGGGACAGGGGTTCGGGGAGCTGTTTTTT. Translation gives CASSQLLRGQGFGELFF.